Presented here are 9 T cell receptor beta chains from one specimen sequenced in a study of CD8+CD57+ T cells in acquired aplastic anemia. It was genomic DNA that served as the template for profiling TCR beta VDJ and CDR3. Each CDR3 protein gets one entry after TCRdb re-called the reads with MiXCR. The data show 150,000 to 200,000 distinct CDR3 sequences, roughly 45% seen once. Sequenced material: sorted CD4+, CD8+, or CD8+CD57+ T cells (not recorded which) from PBMCs. Source of these receptors: a human donor in good health.

This clonotype was seen many times. The chain recombines TRBV7-3 with TRBJ2-3; D is possibly TRBD1 (5 bases). From germline, CDR1 is SGHTA and CDR2 FQGTGA. V was cut by 1 base and J by 0 bases, with 11 bases left in between. The CDR3 is made up of 16 amino acids. This chain's CDR3 is CASSLMQGHSTDTQYF. CDR3 sequence (DNA): TGTGCCAGCAGCTTAATGCAGGGCCACAGCACAGATACGCAGTATTTT.

The CDR3 loop is CASSSTGTGASGYTF. The CDR3 nucleotides read TGTGCCAGCAGCTCAACCGGGACAGGGGCGAGCGGCTACACCTTC. The V gene is TRBV7-9, the J gene TRBJ1-2; 10 bases match TRBD1. There are 15 residues in the CDR3. The trim removed 4 bases at V and 8 bases at J, leaving 10 bases unmatched. Per germline, CDR1 SEHNR and CDR2 FQNEAQ (reference sequence).

At least ten counts were recorded for this clonotype. This sequence joins TRBV9 and TRBJ2-7; 9 nucleotides align to TRBD1. This CDR3 has 15 residues. In germline, CDR1 is SGDLS, CDR2 YYNGEE. The J segment lost 2 bases and the V segment lost 4 bases, leaving 7 bases of the junction unmatched. The CDR3: CASSLRDRATYEQYF. The CDR3 DNA sequence: TGTGCCAGCAGCCTCCGGGACAGGGCGACCTACGAGCAGTACTTC.

The CDR3 bases are TGTGCCAGCAGCCAAGGGCAGGGCTCAGAGACCCAGTACTTC. It codes for CASSQGQGSETQYF. This chain uses TRBV7-9 with TRBJ2-5; D might be TRBD1 (5 bases). The CDR3 runs to 14 residues. Trimming cost V 5 bases and J 4 bases, with 14 bases left between them. The germline CDR1 and CDR2 sequences are SEHNR and FQNEAQ (reference sequence).

This clonotype was detected ten times or more. V and J are TRBV20-1 and TRBJ2-1; 10 bases match TRBD2. The CDR3 totals 15 residues. Germline CDR1 reads DFQATT; CDR2 reads SNEGSKA (reference sequence). The V gene end was trimmed by 4 bases and the J gene end by 6 bases; junction bases not matched to a gene: 9. CDR3 loop: CSANPGTSVINEQFF. For the CDR3, the DNA is TGCAGTGCTAACCCCGGGACTAGCGTTATCAATGAGCAGTTCTTC.

This clonotype was recorded many times. V and J are TRBV6-5 and TRBJ1-5, with D maybe TRBD1 (5 bases). In germline, CDR1 is MNHEY, CDR2 SVGAGI. CDR3 length: 14 amino acids. Trimming left V 7 bases short and J 0 bases short, with 10 bases between. CDR3 coding DNA: TGTGCCAGCATATGGGACCTTAGCAATCAGCCCCAGCATTTT. Amino acid sequence: CASIWDLSNQPQHF.

This clonotype has at least ten counts. The rearrangement uses TRBV14 and TRBJ1-4, with unresolved D. The CDR3 length is 12 residues. Per germline, CDR1 SGHDN and CDR2 FVKESK. V was cut by 3 bases and J by 8 bases, with 7 bases left in between. CDR3 DNA sequence: TGTGCCAGCAGCCACACAAGCGAAAAACTGTTTTTT. This codes for CASSHTSEKLFF.

This clonotype occurred many times. This chain links TRBV5-4 with TRBJ2-3; 10 bases align to TRBD2. Germline V gene sequence: CDR1 SGHNT, CDR2 YYREEE (reference sequence). This CDR3 has 16 residues. Unmatched junction bases numbered 5, after V lost 4 bases and J lost 0 bases. Here the CDR3 DNA reads TGTGCCAGCAGCAAGGGACTAGCGTACAGCACAGATACGCAGTATTTT. Translation: CASSKGLAYSTDTQYF.

This clonotype was counted ten times or more. The V and J genes are TRBV20-1 and TRBJ2-1; D gene ambiguous. The germline gives CDR1 DFQATT, CDR2 SNEGSKA (reference sequence). This CDR3 contains 13 residues. V was pared by 7 bases and J by 0 bases, with 10 bases between. The CDR3 DNA is TGCAGTGTAGGTTCTAGCTCCTACAATGAGCAGTTCTTC. Its protein is CSVGSSSYNEQFF.